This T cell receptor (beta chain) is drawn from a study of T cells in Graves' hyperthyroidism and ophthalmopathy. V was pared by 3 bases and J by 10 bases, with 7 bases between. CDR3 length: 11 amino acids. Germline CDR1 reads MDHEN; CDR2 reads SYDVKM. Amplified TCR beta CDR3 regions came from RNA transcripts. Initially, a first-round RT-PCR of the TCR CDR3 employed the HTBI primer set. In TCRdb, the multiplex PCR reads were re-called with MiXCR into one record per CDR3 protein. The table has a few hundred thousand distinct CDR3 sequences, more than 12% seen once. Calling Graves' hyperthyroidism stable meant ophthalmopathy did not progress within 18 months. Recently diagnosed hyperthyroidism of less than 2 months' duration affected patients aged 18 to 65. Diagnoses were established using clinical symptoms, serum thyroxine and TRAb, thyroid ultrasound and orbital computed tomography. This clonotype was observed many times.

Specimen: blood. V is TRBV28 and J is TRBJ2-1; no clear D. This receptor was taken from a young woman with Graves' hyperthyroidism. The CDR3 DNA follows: TGTGCCAGCAGTTTTAGGGTCGAGCAGTTCTTC. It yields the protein CASSFRVEQFF.